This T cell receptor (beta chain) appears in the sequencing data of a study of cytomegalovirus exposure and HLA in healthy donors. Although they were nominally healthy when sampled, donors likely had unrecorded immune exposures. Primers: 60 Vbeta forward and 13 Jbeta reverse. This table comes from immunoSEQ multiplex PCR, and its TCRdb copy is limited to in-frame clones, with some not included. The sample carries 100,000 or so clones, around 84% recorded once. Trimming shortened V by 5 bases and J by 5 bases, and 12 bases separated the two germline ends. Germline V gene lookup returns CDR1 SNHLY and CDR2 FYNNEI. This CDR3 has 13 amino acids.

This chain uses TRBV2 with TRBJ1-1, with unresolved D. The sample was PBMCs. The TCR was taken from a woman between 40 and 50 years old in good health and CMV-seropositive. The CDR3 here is CASSPYRGTEAFF. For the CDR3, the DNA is TGTGCCAGCAGTCCATACCGGGGTACTGAAGCTTTCTTT.